A single sample is the source of the 28 T cell receptor beta chains below, sequenced in a study of T cell repertoires in cytomegalovirus infection. No antigens are known for them. MiXCR, applied by TCRdb to the reads, yields one record per CDR3 protein. This sample has 54,000 or so distinct CDR3 sequences; about a third occur once, and the top ten carry 65% to 80%. Sequencing input: PBMCs, sequenced either directly or after in vitro stimulation (not recorded which). The receptors stem from a human donor in good health (CMV status not recorded). Some clones in this sample may be carry-over from other donors' samples.

The sample holds a few counts of this clonotype. The V gene is TRBV6-2 or TRBV6-3, the J gene TRBJ1-1; D ambiguous. Germline CDR1 is MNHEY and CDR2 is SVGEGT. The CDR3 extends over 13 amino acids. The germline V and J ends were trimmed by 2 bases and 4 bases, with 8 bases remaining between them. The CDR3 sequence: CASSYALGTEAFF. The CDR3 DNA sequence: TGTGCCAGCAGTTACGCCCTGGGCACTGAAGCTTTCTTT.

This clonotype showed up many times. The chain recombines TRBV7-2 with TRBJ1-5; D remains ambiguous. This CDR3 spans 15 amino acids. CDR1 is SGHTA, CDR2 FQGNSA, per germline. V lost 5 bases and J 0 bases, leaving 11 bases between the germline ends. The CDR3: CASSNGRYSNQPQHF. The CDR3 DNA follows: TGTGCCAGCAGCAACGGACGCTATAGCAATCAGCCCCAGCATTTT. The full variable domain, in which reference TRBV7-2 and TRBJ1-5 provide the parts outside the CDR3, is GAGVSQSPSNKVTEKGKDVELRCDPISGHTALYWYRQSLGQGLEFLIYFQGNSAPDKSGLPSDRFSAERTGGSVSTLTIQRTQQEDSAVYLCASSNGRYSNQPQHFGDGTRLSIL.

This clonotype was seen just once. The rearrangement joins TRBV30 to TRBJ2-7, with D tentatively TRBD1 (6 bases). Germline V gene data show CDR1 as GTSNPN and CDR2 as SVGIG (reference sequence). Between the trimmed V and J ends, which lost 7 bases and 3 bases, there was a span of 16 bases. CDR3 length equals 13 residues. CDR3 DNA: TGTGCCTCCGCTTCGGGACACCTCTACGAGCAGTACTTC. Protein sequence: CASASGHLYEQYF.

This clonotype was detected many times. This CDR3 reads CASSLEGPGEGSGELFF. The CDR3 nucleotides are TGTGCCAGCAGCTTGGAGGGGCCCGGAGAGGGGAGTGGGGAGCTGTTTTTT. V and J are TRBV5-5 and TRBJ2-2; possibly TRBD1 or TRBD2 for D (5 bases each). V lost 0 bases and J 8 bases, leaving 20 bases between the germline ends. Germline lookup yields CDR1 SGHKS and CDR2 YYEKEE (reference sequence). The CDR3 length is 17 residues.

This clonotype was observed a handful of times. The chain employs TRBV4-1 and TRBJ1-1, with 7 bases aligning to TRBD1. CDR1 and CDR2 (germline): MGHRA, YSYEKL. Trimming at V came to 6 bases and at J to 3 bases, leaving 4 bases not matched to a gene. This CDR3 comprises 13 residues. The DNA of the CDR3 is TGCGCCAGCAGATACACAGGGGACACTGAAGCTTTCTTT. Its protein is CASRYTGDTEAFF.

The rearrangement joins TRBV6-6 to TRBJ2-5, with 13 positions matching TRBD2. With V trimmed by 5 bases and J by 4 bases, 10 bases remained unmatched. The length of the CDR3 is 17 residues. Per germline, CDR1 MNHNY and CDR2 SVGAGI (reference sequence). DNA of the CDR3: TGTGCCAGCAGTCGAGCACTAGCGGGAGGGGGGGGAGAGACCCAGTACTTC. It specifies CASSRALAGGGGETQYF.

The rearrangement links TRBV5-4 to TRBJ2-3, with 9 positions matching TRBD2. Germline CDR1 reads SGHNT; CDR2 reads YYREEE (reference sequence). V shed 5 bases and J 2 bases; nucleotides not matched to a gene: 12. The CDR3 is 17 residues long. CDR3 nucleotides: TGTGCCAGCAGTTCGGCGTCTAGCGGGGAAATCACAGATACGCAGTATTTT. Amino acid sequence: CASSSASSGEITDTQYF.

This clonotype was seen once. The chain employs TRBV19 and TRBJ2-1; 8 bases line up with TRBD2. The germline V gene has CDR1 LNHDA and CDR2 SQIVND (reference sequence). There are 17 residues in the CDR3. The J segment lost 7 bases and the V segment lost 5 bases, leaving 16 bases of the junction unmatched. CDR3 amino acids: CASSLPTRGTSLNEQFF. CDR3 coding DNA: TGTGCCAGTAGTTTACCAACGAGAGGGACTAGTTTAAATGAGCAGTTCTTC. Drawing the rest from reference TRBV19 and TRBJ2-1, the complete variable domain is DGGITQSPKYLFRKEGQNVTLSCEQNLNHDAMYWYRQDPGQGLRLIYYSQIVNDFQKGDIAEGYSVSREKKESFPLTVTSAQKNPTAFYLCASSLPTRGTSLNEQFFGPGTRLTVL.

This clonotype was observed at least ten times. This chain uses TRBV7-8 with TRBJ2-1; D remains ambiguous. The CDR3 extends over 15 amino acids. Trimming cost V 1 base and J 6 bases, with 13 bases left between them. Germline CDR1 reads SGHVS; CDR2 reads FQNEAQ. CDR3 in DNA: TGTGCCAGCAGCTTAGAAGCGCCAGCCCTCAATGAGCAGTTCTTC. As protein: CASSLEAPALNEQFF.

The chain carries TRBV20-1 and TRBJ2-3, with 9 positions matching TRBD2. After removal of 3 bases from V and 6 bases from J, the junction contained 7 bases not matched to a gene. CDR3 size: 14 residues. CDR1 DFQATT and CDR2 SNEGSKA come from the germline V gene (reference sequence). This chain's CDR3 is CSARVAGVGDTQYF. CDR3 bases: TGCAGTGCTAGGGTAGCGGGAGTGGGGGATACGCAGTATTTT.

There are a few counts of this clonotype. This chain joins TRBV5-4 and TRBJ2-1, with D unresolved. This CDR3 comprises 15 residues. V was clipped by 5 bases and J by 0 bases, with 12 bases between them. The V gene's germline CDR1 is SGHNT and CDR2 YYREEE (reference sequence). The CDR3 coding sequence is TGTGCCAGCAGTTCCTTTGTGAGCTCCTACAATGAGCAGTTCTTC. Protein product: CASSSFVSSYNEQFF.

This clonotype was detected only once. This chain uses TRBV4-2 with TRBJ2-4; no clear D. Germline assignment: CDR1 LGHNA and CDR2 YNFKEQ. The CDR3 is 14 amino acids. V was trimmed by 5 bases and J by 0 bases, leaving 8 bases between them. The CDR3 DNA sequence: TGTGCCAGCAGCAAGGAACTAGCCAAAAACATTCAGTACTTC. Protein: CASSKELAKNIQYF.

CDR3 protein: CATSTTREGMRTPNQPQHF. As DNA, the CDR3 is TGTGCCACCAGCACCACAAGAGAGGGGATGAGGACACCCAATCAGCCCCAGCATTTT. This chain links TRBV15 with TRBJ1-5; D perhaps matches TRBD1 (5 bases). The CDR3 is made up of 19 amino acids. Per the germline V gene, CDR1 is LNHNV and CDR2 is YYDKDF (reference sequence). V lost 4 bases, J lost 3 bases, and 25 bases lay in between.

This clonotype was counted a few times. The gene calls are TRBV7-6 and TRBJ2-7; D not certain. Trimming left V 1 base short and J 1 base short, with 8 bases between. CDR3 size: 14 residues. Per germline, CDR1 SGHVS and CDR2 FNYEAQ. This CDR3 reads CASSLDPRSYEQYF. Here the CDR3 DNA reads TGTGCCAGCAGCTTAGACCCGAGGTCCTACGAGCAGTACTTC.

V gene TRBV6-1 combines with J gene TRBJ2-1, with D maybe TRBD1 (8 bases). This CDR3 has 15 residues. Trimming stripped 6 bases from V and 5 bases from J, with 17 bases between. Germline V gene sequence: CDR1 MNHNS, CDR2 SASEGT. Here the CDR3 DNA reads TGTGCCAGCAGAGGGATACAGGGGGGGAACAATGAGCAGTTCTTC. Translation: CASRGIQGGNNEQFF.

CDR3 bases: TGTGCCAGCAGTGACTACCAAAACGGGCAAGAGACCCAGTACTTC. It translates to CASSDYQNGQETQYF. The chain has TRBV6-1 and TRBJ2-5; D uncertain. CDR3 size: 15 residues. Germline V gene sequence: CDR1 MNHNS, CDR2 SASEGT. Trimming stripped 3 bases from V and 2 bases from J, with 13 bases between.

This clonotype was counted once. The junction does not match germline at one end; this may be a read error. The chain links TRBV7-2 to TRBJ1-1; no reliable D call. The CDR3 covers 14 residues. Germline V CDR1 and CDR2: SGHTA, FQGNSA. CDR3 residues: CASSLAGVITEAYF. In nucleotides, the CDR3 is TGTGCCAGCAGCTTAGCAGGAGTGATCACTGAAGCTTACTTT.

The chain links TRBV28 to TRBJ2-5; 12 nucleotides line up with TRBD2. V dropped 6 bases and J dropped 1; count of bases not matched to a gene: 6. Germline CDR1 MDHEN, CDR2 SYDVKM. This CDR3 is built from 16 residues. CDR3 in amino acids: CASSQTSGGRQETQYF. CDR3 DNA sequence: TGTGCCAGCAGCCAGACTAGCGGGGGCCGCCAAGAGACCCAGTACTTC.

The V and J genes are TRBV2 and TRBJ1-4; 8 positions agree with TRBD1. The CDR3 spans 13 residues. The V and J ends lost 6 bases and 8 bases, in that order; junction bases with no gene match: 5. CDR1 and CDR2 from the germline V gene are SNHLY and FYNNEI. The CDR3 DNA reads TGTGCCAGCAGGGACAGGGAGGAGGAAAAACTGTTTTTT. Protein product: CASRDREEEKLFF.

J is TRBJ2-2 and V is TRBV19; possible D gene TRBD2, 5 bases. The CDR3 runs to 16 residues. The V end was cut by 6 bases, the J end by 5 bases, with 19 bases between. Germline V lookup: CDR1 LNHDA, CDR2 SQIVND (reference sequence). In nucleotides, the CDR3 is TGTGCCAGTAGGGCTTTCGGGGTGAGGTTAACCGGGGAGCTGTTTTTT. As protein: CASRAFGVRLTGELFF.

This clonotype showed up just a few times. The chain has TRBV10-2 and TRBJ2-7; 14 bases are a match to TRBD2. The CDR3 length is 16 residues. Germline CDR1 WSHSY, CDR2 SAAADI. Losses at the gene ends were 4 bases for V and 0 bases for J; bases not matched to a gene: 2. The CDR3 nucleotides read TGCGCCAGCAGTGGGACTAGCGGGAGGAGCTCCTACGAGCAGTACTTC. As protein: CASSGTSGRSSYEQYF.

The rearrangement uses TRBV6-2 or TRBV6-3 and TRBJ2-3, with 10 positions matching TRBD2. With V trimmed by 2 bases and J by 3 bases, 8 bases remained unmatched. Germline values: CDR1 MNHEY, CDR2 SVGEGT. There are 17 residues in the CDR3. This chain's CDR3 is CASSYPPAGGETDTQYF. As DNA, the CDR3 is TGTGCCAGCAGTTACCCCCCAGCGGGAGGGGAGACAGATACGCAGTATTTT.

This clonotype occurred a few times. The J gene is TRBJ2-1, the V gene TRBV11-2; TRBD1 matches 8 bases. The germline V gene encodes CDR1 SGHAT and CDR2 FQNNGV. The CDR3 sequence is 15 residues long. V dropped 5 bases and J dropped 4; count of bases not matched to a gene: 7. The chain's CDR3 is CASSLQGQVYNEQFF. Written as DNA, the CDR3 is TGTGCCAGCAGCCTCCAGGGACAGGTATACAATGAGCAGTTCTTC.

The chain employs TRBV5-1 and TRBJ2-2; tentative D call: TRBD2 (5 bases). The CDR3 is 14 residues long. Germline CDR1 is SGHRS and CDR2 is YFSETQ. The V end was cut by 4 bases, the J end by 1 base, with 8 bases between. The CDR3 loop reads CASSPGGNTGELFF. DNA of the CDR3: TGCGCCAGCAGCCCCGGAGGGAACACCGGGGAGCTGTTTTTT.

This clonotype occurred many times. J is TRBJ2-1 and V is TRBV2; tentatively, D is TRBD1 (6 bases). Germline V gene lookup returns CDR1 SNHLY and CDR2 FYNNEI. The CDR3 loop spans 14 amino acids. With 1 base removed from V and 12 bases from J, the gap between germline ends came to 16 bases. CDR3: CASSEGRGNLLQFF. CDR3 nucleotide sequence: TGTGCCAGCAGTGAAGGCAGGGGAAATTTGTTGCAGTTCTTC.

This clonotype was seen a few times. This chain joins TRBV11-2 and TRBJ1-4; D is ambiguous. CDR1 is SGHAT and CDR2 is FQNNGV in the germline V gene. The ends were cut back, 5 bases at V and 2 bases at J, with 9 bases in the middle. The CDR3 totals 14 residues. The CDR3 protein is CASSRISTNEKLFF. The DNA of the CDR3 is TGTGCCAGCAGCCGGATCTCGACTAATGAAAAACTGTTTTTT.

The rearrangement joins TRBV7-6 to TRBJ2-3, with 8 bases lining up with TRBD1. The CDR3 is made up of 16 amino acids. Germline assignment: CDR1 SGHVS and CDR2 FNYEAQ. V was pared by 5 bases and J by 3 bases, with 10 bases of the junction left unmatched. The CDR3 here is CASSPDRGGGTDTQYF. The CDR3, as DNA: TGTGCCAGCAGCCCCGACAGGGGTGGAGGGACAGATACGCAGTATTTT. Drawing the rest from reference TRBV7-6 and TRBJ2-3, the complete variable domain is GAGVSQSPRYKVTKRGQDVALRCDPISGHVSLYWYRQALGQGPEFLTYFNYEAQQDKSGLPNDRFSAERPEGSISTLTIQRTEQRDSAMYRCASSPDRGGGTDTQYFGPGTRLTVL.

The chain is built from TRBV12-3 or TRBV12-4 and TRBJ2-5; 8 nucleotides line up with TRBD2. CDR3 length equals 12 residues. The V gene end was trimmed by 6 bases and the J gene end by 5 bases; junction bases not matched to a gene: 2. The CDR3 here is CASRSGGETQYF. CDR3 nucleotides: TGTGCCAGCAGATCGGGGGGGGAGACCCAGTACTTC.